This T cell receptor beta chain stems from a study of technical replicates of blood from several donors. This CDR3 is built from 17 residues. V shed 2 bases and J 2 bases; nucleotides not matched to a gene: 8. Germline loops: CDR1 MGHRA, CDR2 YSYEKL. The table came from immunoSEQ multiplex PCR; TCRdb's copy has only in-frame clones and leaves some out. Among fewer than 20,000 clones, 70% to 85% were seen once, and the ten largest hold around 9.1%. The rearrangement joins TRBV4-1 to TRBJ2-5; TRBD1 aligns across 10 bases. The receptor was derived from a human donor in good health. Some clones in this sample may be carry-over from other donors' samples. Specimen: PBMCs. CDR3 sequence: CASSQQPRTGGQETQYF. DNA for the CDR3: TGCGCCAGCAGCCAACAACCCCGGACAGGGGGACAAGAGACCCAGTACTTC.